These 5 T cell receptor beta chains share one sample of origin, sequenced in a study of molecular identifiers for immune sequencing clone quantification. MiXCR, run by TCRdb on the PCR reads, gives a single entry per CDR3 protein. Of approximately 670,000 distinct CDR3 sequences in the sample, 15% to 20% were seen once. The sample taken for sequencing was naive CD8+ T cells from blood, with Jurkat cell RNA spiked in. The subset denotes: FACS-sorted CD8+CD4-CCR7+CD45RA+ naive T cells. The receptors were sampled from a human donor in good health. Some libraries in this study had Jurkat cell RNA spiked in.

On this clonotype: This CDR3 is missing its conserved last phenylalanine or tryptophan, likely due to a read error. The CDR3 DNA reads as TGTGCCTGGAGTTTCGAGGGGCTGTGGGAGCAGTACCTC. Its protein is CAWSFEGLWEQYL. The chain employs TRBV30 and TRBJ2-7; tentatively, D is TRBD1 or TRBD2 (5 bases each). This CDR3 has 13 amino acids. The germline gives CDR1 GTSNPN, CDR2 SVGIG (reference sequence). V lost 2 bases, J lost 7 bases, and 15 bases lay in between.

This clonotype has more than one count but fewer than ten. The CDR3 loop reads CASSESGSGRPSTDTQYF. CDR3 DNA sequence: TGTGCCAGCAGTGAATCCGGTAGCGGGAGGCCGAGCACAGATACGCAGTATTTT. The chain recombines TRBV25-1 with TRBJ2-3; 10 bases are shared with TRBD2. CDR3 length: 18 amino acids. The ends lost 1 base at V and 0 bases at J; junction bases unmatched: 7. Germline CDR1 reads MGHDK; CDR2 reads SYGVNS.

This clonotype was seen ten or more times. This chain joins TRBV11-3 and TRBJ2-3, with 12 nucleotides matching TRBD2. There are 13 residues in the CDR3. The junction had 1 base not matched to a gene; V was cut back by 4 bases and J by 8 bases. CDR1 and CDR2 (germline): SGHNT, YENEEA. As DNA, the CDR3 is TGTGCCAGCAGCTCACTAGCGGGAGGTACGCAGTATTTT. Its protein is CASSSLAGGTQYF.

This clonotype has more than one count but fewer than ten. The V gene is TRBV27, the J gene TRBJ2-1, with 11 bases aligning to TRBD2. The V gene end was trimmed by 0 bases and the J gene end by 9 bases; junction bases not matched to a gene: 10. The CDR3 totals 17 residues. Germline CDR1 MNHEY, CDR2 SMNVEV (reference sequence). Here the CDR3 DNA reads TGTGCCAGCAGTTTATCGATACTAGCGGGGGCCCACTTTGAGCAGTTCTTC. Translating gives CASSLSILAGAHFEQFF.

This clonotype occurred many times. V and J are TRBV7-6 and TRBJ2-3, with TRBD1 as a possible D gene (5 bases). CDR3 length: 14 amino acids. Germline CDR1 reads SGHVS; CDR2 reads FNYEAQ. V was clipped by 1 base and J by 5 bases, with 10 bases between them. The CDR3: CASSLEGRRDTQYF. DNA for the CDR3: TGTGCCAGCAGCTTAGAGGGGCGAAGAGATACGCAGTATTTT.